The entry below describes one TCR beta chain. The germline V gene encodes CDR1 MNHEY and CDR2 SMNVEV (reference sequence). V was pared by 8 bases and J by 0 bases, with 10 bases of the junction left unmatched. CDR3 length: 16 residues. The second PCR ran roughly 6 to 11 cycles with a sample-barcoded 5' primer and J-beta primers. TCRdb re-derived calls from the 5' RACE reads in MiXCR, one entry per CDR3 protein. This sample carries about 1.6 million distinct CDR3 sequences, about 31% of them seen once, and the ten largest clones take roughly 10%. The data originate from a study of blood T cells in healthy people across ages.

Source material: blood. The chain recombines TRBV27 with TRBJ1-5; 7 bases align to TRBD1. This TCR was recovered from a woman aged 25 to 39 in good health. The CDR3 DNA reads as TGTGCCAGCCAGGGGGGAGGGGGTCTTAGCAATCAGCCCCAGCATTTT. Its translation is CASQGGGGLSNQPQHF.